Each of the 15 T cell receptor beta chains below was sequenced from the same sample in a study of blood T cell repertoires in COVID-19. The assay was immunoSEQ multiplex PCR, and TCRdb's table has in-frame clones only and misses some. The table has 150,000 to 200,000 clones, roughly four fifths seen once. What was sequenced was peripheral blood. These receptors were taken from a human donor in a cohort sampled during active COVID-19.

CDR3 in amino acids: CASANSILNQHF. As DNA, the CDR3 is TGTGCCAGTGCGAACAGCATCTTAAACCAGCATTTT. The chain employs TRBV19 and TRBJ1-5; D uncertain. The V end lost 8 bases, the J end lost 12 bases, and 17 bases lay between the germline ends. CDR1 and CDR2 from the germline V gene are LNHDA and SQIVND (reference sequence). The CDR3 loop spans 12 amino acids.

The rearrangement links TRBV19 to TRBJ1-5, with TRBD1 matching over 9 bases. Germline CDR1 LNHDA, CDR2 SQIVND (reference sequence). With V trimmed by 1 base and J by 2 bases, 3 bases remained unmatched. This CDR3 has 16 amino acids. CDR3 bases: TGTGCCAGTAGTATAGTGGGACAGGGACGCAATCAGCCCCAGCATTTT. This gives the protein CASSIVGQGRNQPQHF. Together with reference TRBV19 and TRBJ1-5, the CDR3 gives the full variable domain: DGGITQSPKYLFRKEGQNVTLSCEQNLNHDAMYWYRQDPGQGLRLIYYSQIVNDFQKGDIAEGYSVSREKKESFPLTVTSAQKNPTAFYLCASSIVGQGRNQPQHFGDGTRLSIL.

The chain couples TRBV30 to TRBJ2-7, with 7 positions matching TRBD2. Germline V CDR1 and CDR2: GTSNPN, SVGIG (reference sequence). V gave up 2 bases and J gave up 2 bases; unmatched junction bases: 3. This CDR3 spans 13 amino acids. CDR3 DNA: TGTGCCTGGAGTCCTAGCGGAGCCTACGAGCAGTACTTC. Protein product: CAWSPSGAYEQYF.

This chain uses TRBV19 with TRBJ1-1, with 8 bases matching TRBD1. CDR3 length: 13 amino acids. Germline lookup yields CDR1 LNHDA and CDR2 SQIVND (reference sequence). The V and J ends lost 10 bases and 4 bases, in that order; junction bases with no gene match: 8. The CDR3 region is CATHRTGGTEAFF. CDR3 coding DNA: TGTGCCACGCACAGAACAGGGGGCACTGAAGCTTTCTTT.

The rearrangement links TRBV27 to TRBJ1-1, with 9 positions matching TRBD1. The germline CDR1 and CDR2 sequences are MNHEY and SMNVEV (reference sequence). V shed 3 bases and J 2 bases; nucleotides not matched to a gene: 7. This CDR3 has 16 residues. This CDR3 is CASSFGQGISNTEAFF. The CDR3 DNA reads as TGTGCCAGCAGTTTCGGACAGGGGATCTCTAACACTGAAGCTTTCTTT.

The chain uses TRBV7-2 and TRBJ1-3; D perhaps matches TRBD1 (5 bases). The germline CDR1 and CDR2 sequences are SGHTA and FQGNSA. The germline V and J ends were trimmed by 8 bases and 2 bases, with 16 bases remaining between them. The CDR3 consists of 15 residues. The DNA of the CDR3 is TGTGCCAGCGAGAGGGGAGGGTTTCCTGGAAACACCATATATTTT. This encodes CASERGGFPGNTIYF.

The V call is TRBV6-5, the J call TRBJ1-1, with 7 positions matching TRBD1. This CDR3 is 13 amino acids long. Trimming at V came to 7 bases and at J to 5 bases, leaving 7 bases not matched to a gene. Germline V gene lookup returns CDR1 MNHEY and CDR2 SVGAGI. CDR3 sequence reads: CASTRGAGTEAFF. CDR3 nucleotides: TGTGCCAGCACCAGGGGGGCAGGGACTGAAGCTTTCTTT.

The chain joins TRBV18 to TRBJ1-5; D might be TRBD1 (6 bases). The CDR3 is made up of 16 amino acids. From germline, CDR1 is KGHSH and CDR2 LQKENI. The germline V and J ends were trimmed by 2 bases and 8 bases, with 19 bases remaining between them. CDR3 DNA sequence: TGTGCCAGCTCACCAAACGTAGGGCAGGGGAGAGAGCCCCAGCATTTT. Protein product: CASSPNVGQGREPQHF.

The CDR3: CASSQATSGGLQETQYF. In nucleotides, the CDR3 is TGTGCCAGCAGCCAAGCCACTAGCGGGGGGCTACAAGAGACCCAGTACTTC. V gene TRBV7-9 combines with J gene TRBJ2-5; 12 bases agree with TRBD2. Germline V gene lookup returns CDR1 SEHNR and CDR2 FQNEAQ (reference sequence). V lost 5 bases to trimming and J lost 2 bases; unmatched junction nucleotides: 9. The CDR3 runs 17 residues.

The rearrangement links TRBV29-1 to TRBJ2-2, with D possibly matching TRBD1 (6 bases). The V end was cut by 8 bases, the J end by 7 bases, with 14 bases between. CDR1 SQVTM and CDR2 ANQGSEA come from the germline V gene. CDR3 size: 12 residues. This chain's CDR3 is CSSQGLSGELFF. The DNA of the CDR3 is TGCAGCTCCCAGGGGCTCAGCGGGGAGCTGTTTTTT.

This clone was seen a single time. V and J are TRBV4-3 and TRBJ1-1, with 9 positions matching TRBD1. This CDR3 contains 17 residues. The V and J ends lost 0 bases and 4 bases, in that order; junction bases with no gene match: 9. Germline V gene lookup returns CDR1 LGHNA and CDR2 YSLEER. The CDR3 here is CASSQDITGGRTTEAFF. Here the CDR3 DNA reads TGCGCCAGCAGCCAAGACATTACAGGGGGCCGGACCACTGAAGCTTTCTTT.

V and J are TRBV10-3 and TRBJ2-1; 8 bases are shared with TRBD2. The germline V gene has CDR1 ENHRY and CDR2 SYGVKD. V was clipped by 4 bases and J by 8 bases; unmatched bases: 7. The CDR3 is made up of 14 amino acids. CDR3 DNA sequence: TGTGCCATCAGTGCCGGGACTAGGTCGGATGAGCAGTTCTTC. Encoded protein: CAISAGTRSDEQFF.

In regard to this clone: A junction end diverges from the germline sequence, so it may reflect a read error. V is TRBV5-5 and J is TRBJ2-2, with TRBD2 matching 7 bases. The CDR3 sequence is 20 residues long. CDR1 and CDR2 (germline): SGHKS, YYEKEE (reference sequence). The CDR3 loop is CASSNKQAVVRELNAGELFF. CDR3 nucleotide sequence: TGTGCCAGCAGCAACAAGCAGGCGGTGGTGCGGGAGTTGAACGCCGGGGAGCTGTTTTTT.

CDR3 coding DNA: TGCGCCAGCAGCCAAGAATCCAGTTCAACTAATGAAAAACTGTTTTTT. It yields the protein CASSQESSSTNEKLFF. This chain joins TRBV4-1 and TRBJ1-4; D is unresolved. CDR1 MGHRA and CDR2 YSYEKL come from the germline V gene. Trimming removed 0 bases at V and 0 bases at J, with 8 bases between. This CDR3 contains 16 residues.

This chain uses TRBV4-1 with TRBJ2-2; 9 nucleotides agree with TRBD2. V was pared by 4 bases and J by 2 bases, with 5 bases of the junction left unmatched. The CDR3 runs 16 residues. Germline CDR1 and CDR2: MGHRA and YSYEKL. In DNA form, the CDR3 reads TGCGCCAGCAGCCGCTCTAGCGGGACCAACACCGGGGAGCTGTTTTTT. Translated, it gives CASSRSSGTNTGELFF.